This T cell receptor (delta chain) was obtained from a study of γδ T cells in repeated Plasmodium falciparum infection. TCRdb fed the multiplex PCR reads into CATT to redo clone calling. The top ten clones hold 8.6% of a sample with under 60,000 delta-chain clones, around 1.6% of them seen once. Vgamma9/Vdelta2+ and Vdelta2-negative gammadelta T cells were flow-sorted from PBMC for bulk sequencing. Concerning this clone: This DNA translates differently at residue 13 from the TCRdb protein, which is that of a much larger clone; a read error is likely, and the protein shown is the DNA's own translation.

CDR3 length: 18 residues. V lost 9 bases and J lost 3; bases outside the gene matches: 22. Germline V gene sequence: CDR1 TSWWSYY, CDR2 QGS. This chain joins TRDV1 and TRDJ1; 7 bases agree with TRDD3. What was sequenced was gamma-delta T cells from blood. The source is a pool of human donors (malaria-infected and uninfected, not separated). The CDR3 loop reads CALTQEGRLGPYADKLIF. In DNA, the CDR3 is TGTGCTCTGACACAAGAGGGAAGACTGGGGCCGTACGCCGATAAACTCATCTTT.